The 3 T cell receptor beta chains reported below all come from one sample, sequenced in a study of cytomegalovirus exposure and HLA in healthy donors. The study ran its PCR with 60 Vbeta and 13 Jbeta primers. TCRdb's table, derived via immunoSEQ multiplex PCR, lists solely in-frame clones and lacks some. Seen here are about 90,000 clones, roughly 70% observed once, and the top ten hold around 16%. The sample consisted of PBMCs. The receptors were sampled from a woman between 18 and 29 years old in good health and CMV-seropositive.

V usage is TRBV5-5 and J usage is TRBJ2-4, with D uncertain. V was shortened by 4 bases and J by 0 bases, with 11 bases between the two germline ends. The CDR3 consists of 15 residues. Germline CDR1 reads SGHKS; CDR2 reads YYEKEE (reference sequence). This CDR3 is CASSSYLGAKNIQYF. In DNA, the CDR3 is TGTGCCAGCAGCAGCTACCTAGGAGCCAAAAACATTCAGTACTTC. Filled out from reference TRBV5-5 and TRBJ2-4, the complete variable domain reads DAGVTQSPTHLIKTRGQQVTLRCSPISGHKSVSWYQQVLGQGPQFIFQYYEKEERGRGNFPDRFSARQFPNYSSELNVNALLLGDSALYLCASSSYLGAKNIQYFGAGTRLSVL.

The chain couples TRBV15 to TRBJ2-5; D not resolved. Trimming removed 0 bases at V and 3 bases at J, with 11 bases between. This CDR3 contains 15 residues. Germline CDR1 and CDR2: LNHNV and YYDKDF (reference sequence). The CDR3 coding sequence is TGTGCCACCAGCAGAGATTATTGGGCAGAAGAGACCCAGTACTTC. It translates to CATSRDYWAEETQYF.

This chain joins TRBV6-5 and TRBJ1-1; no reliable D call. This CDR3 region has 13 residues. Trimming took off 5 bases at V and 11 bases at J, with 18 bases between the two ends. Germline assignment: CDR1 MNHEY and CDR2 SVGAGI. The chain's CDR3 is CASSPVGRDGAFF. The DNA for the CDR3 is TGTGCCAGCAGTCCGGTCGGACGGGATGGGGCTTTCTTT.